This T cell receptor beta chain was profiled in a study of blood T cell repertoires in COVID-19. Across the study: Some COVID-19 samples were acute and others convalescent; all came from the United States, Italy and Spain.

Participants came from about 23 US areas, aged about 18 to 89 years. All recovered Cohort 3 donors got two negative PCRs, got clearance, or saw symptom resolution. Sequencing used immunoSEQ multiplex PCR; TCRdb keeps in-frame clones, though not all of them. The sample lists around 290,000 clones; 89% were seen once. V shed 2 bases and J 0 bases; nucleotides not matched to a gene: 4. This CDR3 comprises 18 residues. CDR1 LGHNA and CDR2 YNFKEQ come from the germline V gene. The chain couples TRBV4-2 to TRBJ2-1, with 13 bases matching TRBD2. The sequence came from a woman in her thirties or forties who had recovered from COVID-19. Material: PBMCs or T cells enriched from blood (not recorded which). The DNA for the CDR3 is TGTGCCAGCAGCCAACCGGGACTAGCGGGGAGCTCCTACAATGAGCAGTTCTTC. This sequence encodes CASSQPGLAGSSYNEQFF.